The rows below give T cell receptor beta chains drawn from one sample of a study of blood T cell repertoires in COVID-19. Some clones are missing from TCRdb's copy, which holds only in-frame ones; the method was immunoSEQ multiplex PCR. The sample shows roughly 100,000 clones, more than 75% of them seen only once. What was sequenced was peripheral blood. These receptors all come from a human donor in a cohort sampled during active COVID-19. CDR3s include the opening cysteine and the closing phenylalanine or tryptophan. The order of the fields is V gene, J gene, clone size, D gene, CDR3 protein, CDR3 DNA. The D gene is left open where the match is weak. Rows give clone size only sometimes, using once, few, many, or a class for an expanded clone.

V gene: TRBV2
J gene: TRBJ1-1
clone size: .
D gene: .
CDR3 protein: CASSPTANTEAFF
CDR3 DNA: TGTGCCAGCAGCCCCACAGCGAACACTGAAGCTTTCTTT

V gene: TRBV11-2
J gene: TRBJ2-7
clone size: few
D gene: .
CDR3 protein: CASSLGQGILYEQYF
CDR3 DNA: TGTGCCAGCAGCTTAGGGCAGGGGATTCTTTACGAGCAGTACTTC

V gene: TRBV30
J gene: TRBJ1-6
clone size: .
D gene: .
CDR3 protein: CAWSPTKSPLHF
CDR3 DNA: TGTGCCTGGAGTCCCACAAAATCACCCCTCCACTTT

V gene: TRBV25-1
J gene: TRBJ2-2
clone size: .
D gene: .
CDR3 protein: CASSEDSGELFF
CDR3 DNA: TGTGCCAGCAGTGAGGACTCCGGGGAGCTGTTTTTT

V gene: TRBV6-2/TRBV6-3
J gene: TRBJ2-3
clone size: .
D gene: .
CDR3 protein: CASSDGSADTQYF
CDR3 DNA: TGTGCCAGCAGCGACGGTAGCGCAGATACGCAGTATTTT

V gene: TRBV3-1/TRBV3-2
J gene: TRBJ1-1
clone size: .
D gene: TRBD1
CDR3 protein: CASSPTGVRAFF
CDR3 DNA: TGTGCCAGCAGCCCTACAGGGGTGCGAGCTTTCTTT

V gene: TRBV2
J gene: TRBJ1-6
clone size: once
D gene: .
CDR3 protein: CASSQGYNSPLHF
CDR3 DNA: TGTGCCAGCAGCCAGGGTTACAATTCACCCCTCCACTTT

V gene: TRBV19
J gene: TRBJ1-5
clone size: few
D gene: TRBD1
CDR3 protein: CASSRDSYSNQPQHF
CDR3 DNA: TGTGCCAGTAGTCGGGACAGTTATAGCAATCAGCCCCAGCATTTT

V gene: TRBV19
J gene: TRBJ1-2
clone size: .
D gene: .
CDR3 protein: CAASTGSLIPYGYTF
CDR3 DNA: TGTGCAGCCAGTACAGGGTCCTTAATCCCCTATGGCTACACCTTC

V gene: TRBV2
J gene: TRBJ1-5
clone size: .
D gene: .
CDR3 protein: CASSLVGNNQPQHF
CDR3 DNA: TGTGCCAGCAGCCTTGTGGGCAACAATCAGCCCCAGCATTTT

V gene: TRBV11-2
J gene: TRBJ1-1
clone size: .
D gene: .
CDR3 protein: CASSKGGAKVDTEAFF
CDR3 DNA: TGTGCCAGCAGCAAGGGGGGGGCCAAGGTCGACACTGAAGCTTTCTTT

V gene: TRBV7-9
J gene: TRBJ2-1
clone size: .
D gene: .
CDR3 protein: CASSLSPGAGGSYNEQFF
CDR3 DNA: TGTGCCAGCAGCTTATCTCCGGGGGCAGGGGGATCCTACAATGAGCAGTTCTTC